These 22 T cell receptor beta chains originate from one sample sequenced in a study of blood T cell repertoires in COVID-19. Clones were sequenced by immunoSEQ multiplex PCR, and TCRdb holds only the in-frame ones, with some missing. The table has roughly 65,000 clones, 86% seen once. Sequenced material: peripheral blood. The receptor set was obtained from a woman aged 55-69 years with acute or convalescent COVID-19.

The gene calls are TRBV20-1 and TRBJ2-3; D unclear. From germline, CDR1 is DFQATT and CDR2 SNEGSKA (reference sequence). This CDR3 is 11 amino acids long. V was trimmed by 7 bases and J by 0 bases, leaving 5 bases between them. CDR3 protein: CSVPSTDTQYF. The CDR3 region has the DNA TGCAGTGTTCCGAGCACAGATACGCAGTATTTT.

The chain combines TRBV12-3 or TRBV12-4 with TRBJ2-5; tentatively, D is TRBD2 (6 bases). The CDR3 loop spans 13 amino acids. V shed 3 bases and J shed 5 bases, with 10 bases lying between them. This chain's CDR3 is CASSLSGRETQYF. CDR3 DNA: TGTGCCAGCAGTTTGTCAGGGAGGGAGACCCAGTACTTC.

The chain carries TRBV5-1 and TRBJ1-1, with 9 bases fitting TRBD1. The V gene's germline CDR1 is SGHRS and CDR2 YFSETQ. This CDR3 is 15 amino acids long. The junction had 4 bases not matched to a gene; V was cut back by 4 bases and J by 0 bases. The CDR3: CASSSGTGMNTEAFF. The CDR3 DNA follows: TGCGCCAGCAGCAGCGGGACAGGGATGAACACTGAAGCTTTCTTT.

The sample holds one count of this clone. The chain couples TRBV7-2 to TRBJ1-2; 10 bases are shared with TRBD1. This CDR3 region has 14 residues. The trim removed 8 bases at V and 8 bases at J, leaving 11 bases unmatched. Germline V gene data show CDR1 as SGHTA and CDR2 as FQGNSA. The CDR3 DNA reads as TGTGCCAGCCGCTCCGGGGGGACAGGGGACGGCTACACCTTC. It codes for CASRSGGTGDGYTF. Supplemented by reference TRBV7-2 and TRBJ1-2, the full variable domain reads GAGVSQSPSNKVTEKGKDVELRCDPISGHTALYWYRQSLGQGLEFLIYFQGNSAPDKSGLPSDRFSAERTGGSVSTLTIQRTQQEDSAVYLCASRSGGTGDGYTFGSGTRLTVV.

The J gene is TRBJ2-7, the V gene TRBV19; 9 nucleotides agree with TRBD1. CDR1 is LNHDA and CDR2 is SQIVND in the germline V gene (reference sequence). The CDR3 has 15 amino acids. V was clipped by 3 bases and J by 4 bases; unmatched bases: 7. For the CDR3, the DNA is TGTGCCAGTAGTATTTCCACAGGGGGCTTGTACGAGCAGTACTTC. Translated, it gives CASSISTGGLYEQYF. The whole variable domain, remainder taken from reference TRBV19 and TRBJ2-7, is DGGITQSPKYLFRKEGQNVTLSCEQNLNHDAMYWYRQDPGQGLRLIYYSQIVNDFQKGDIAEGYSVSREKKESFPLTVTSAQKNPTAFYLCASSISTGGLYEQYFGPGTRLTVT.

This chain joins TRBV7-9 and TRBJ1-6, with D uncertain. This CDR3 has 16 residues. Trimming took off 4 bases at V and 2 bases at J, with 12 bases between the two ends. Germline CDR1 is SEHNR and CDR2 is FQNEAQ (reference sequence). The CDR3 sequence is CASSSDVGTYNSPLHF. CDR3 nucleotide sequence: TGTGCCAGCAGCTCCGATGTTGGCACCTATAATTCACCCCTCCACTTT. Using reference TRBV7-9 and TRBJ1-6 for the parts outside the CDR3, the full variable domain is DTGVSQNPRHKITKRGQNVTFRCDPISEHNRLYWYRQTLGQGPEFLTYFQNEAQLEKSRLLSDRFSAERPKGSFSTLEIQRTEQGDSAMYLCASSSDVGTYNSPLHFGNGTRLTVT.

As DNA, the CDR3 is TGCGCCAGCAGCTTAAGTTTCTCAGGGTCGGGCGAGCAGTACTTC. This gives the protein CASSLSFSGSGEQYF. The rearrangement links TRBV5-1 to TRBJ2-7; TRBD1 might be the D (5 bases). Per the germline V gene, CDR1 is SGHRS and CDR2 is YFSETQ. The CDR3 sequence is 15 residues long. Trimming cost V 2 bases and J 6 bases, with 18 bases left between them.

This CDR3 is CASSIDKNTEAFF. In DNA, the CDR3 is TGTGCCAGCAGCATAGACAAGAACACTGAAGCTTTCTTT. V and J are TRBV2 and TRBJ1-1; no definite D call. The ends were cut back, 6 bases at V and 1 base at J, with 9 bases in the middle. CDR3 length: 13 residues. Germline CDR1 SNHLY, CDR2 FYNNEI. The entire variable domain, with the rest obtained from reference TRBV2 and TRBJ1-1, is as follows: EPEVTQTPSHQVTQMGQEVILRCVPISNHLYFYWYRQILGQKVEFLVSFYNNEISEKSEIFDDQFSVERPDGSNFTLKIRSTKLEDSAMYFCASSIDKNTEAFFGQGTRLTVV.

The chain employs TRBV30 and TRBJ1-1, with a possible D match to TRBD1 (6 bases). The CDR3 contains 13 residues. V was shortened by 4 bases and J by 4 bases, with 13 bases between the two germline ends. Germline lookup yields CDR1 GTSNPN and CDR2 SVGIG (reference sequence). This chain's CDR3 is CAWNRDLGTEAFF. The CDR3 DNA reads TGTGCCTGGAACAGGGACCTAGGCACTGAAGCTTTCTTT.

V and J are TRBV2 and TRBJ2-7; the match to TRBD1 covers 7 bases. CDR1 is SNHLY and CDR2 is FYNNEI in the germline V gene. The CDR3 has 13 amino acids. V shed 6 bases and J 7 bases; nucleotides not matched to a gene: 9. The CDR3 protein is CASSEYRGREQYF. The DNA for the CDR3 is TGTGCCAGCAGCGAATACAGGGGCCGGGAGCAGTACTTC.

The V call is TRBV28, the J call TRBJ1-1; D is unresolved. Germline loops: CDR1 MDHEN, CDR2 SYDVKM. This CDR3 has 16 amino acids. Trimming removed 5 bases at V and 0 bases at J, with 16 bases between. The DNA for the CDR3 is TGTGCCAGCAGTGCTACTTCGGTGGTTATGAACACTGAAGCTTTCTTT. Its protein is CASSATSVVMNTEAFF.

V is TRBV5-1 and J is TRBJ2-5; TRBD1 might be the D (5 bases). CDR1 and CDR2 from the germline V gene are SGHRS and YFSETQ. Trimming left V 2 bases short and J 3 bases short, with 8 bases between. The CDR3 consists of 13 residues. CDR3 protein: CASSFGQEETQYF. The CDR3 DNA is TGCGCCAGCAGCTTCGGACAAGAAGAGACCCAGTACTTC.

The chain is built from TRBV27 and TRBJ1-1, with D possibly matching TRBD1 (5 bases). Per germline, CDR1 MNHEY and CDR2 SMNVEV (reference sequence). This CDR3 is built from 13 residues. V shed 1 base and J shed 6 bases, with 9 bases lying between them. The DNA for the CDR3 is TGTGCCAGCAGTTTATGGGGGGGGGCTGAAGCTTTCTTT. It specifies CASSLWGGAEAFF.

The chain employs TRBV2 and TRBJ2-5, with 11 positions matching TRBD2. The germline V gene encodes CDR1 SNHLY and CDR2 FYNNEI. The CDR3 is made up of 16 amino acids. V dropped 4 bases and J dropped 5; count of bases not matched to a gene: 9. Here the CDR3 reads CASSVATSGGIETQYF. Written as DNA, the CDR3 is TGTGCCAGCAGTGTGGCTACTAGCGGGGGAATCGAGACCCAGTACTTC.

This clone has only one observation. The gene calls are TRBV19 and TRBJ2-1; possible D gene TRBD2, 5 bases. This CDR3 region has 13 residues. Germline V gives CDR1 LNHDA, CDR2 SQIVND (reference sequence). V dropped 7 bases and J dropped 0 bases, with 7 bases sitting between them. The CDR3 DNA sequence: TGTGCCAGTATGGGGAGCTCCTACAATGAGCAGTTCTTC. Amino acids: CASMGSSYNEQFF.

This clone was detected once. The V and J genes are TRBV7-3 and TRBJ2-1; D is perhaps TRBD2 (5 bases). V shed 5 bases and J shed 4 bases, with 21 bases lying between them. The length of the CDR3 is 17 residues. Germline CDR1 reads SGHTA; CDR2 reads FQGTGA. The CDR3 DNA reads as TGTGCCAGCAGCCCCCTCTCCGGAGGTCCCTATTACAATGAGCAGTTCTTC. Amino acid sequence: CASSPLSGGPYYNEQFF.

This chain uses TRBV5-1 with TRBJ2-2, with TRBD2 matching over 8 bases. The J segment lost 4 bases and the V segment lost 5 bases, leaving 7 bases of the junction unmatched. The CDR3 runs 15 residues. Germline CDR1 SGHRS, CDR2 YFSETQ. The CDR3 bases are TGCGCCAGCAGACAAACCGGGACTAGCACCGGGGAGCTGTTTTTT. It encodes CASRQTGTSTGELFF.

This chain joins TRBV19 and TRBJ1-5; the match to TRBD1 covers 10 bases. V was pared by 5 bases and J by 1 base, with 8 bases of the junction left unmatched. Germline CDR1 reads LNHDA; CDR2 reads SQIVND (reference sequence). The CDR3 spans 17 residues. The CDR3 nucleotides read TGTGCCAGTAGTTCTACCGGGACAGGGGTGAGCAATCAGCCCCAGCATTTT. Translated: CASSSTGTGVSNQPQHF.

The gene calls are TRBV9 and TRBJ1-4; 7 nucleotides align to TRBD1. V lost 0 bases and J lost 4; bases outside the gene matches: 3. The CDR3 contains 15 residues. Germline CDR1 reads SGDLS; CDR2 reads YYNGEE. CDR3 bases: TGTGCCAGCAGCGTAGGAGGACAGGTTAATGAAAAACTGTTTTTT. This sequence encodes CASSVGGQVNEKLFF.

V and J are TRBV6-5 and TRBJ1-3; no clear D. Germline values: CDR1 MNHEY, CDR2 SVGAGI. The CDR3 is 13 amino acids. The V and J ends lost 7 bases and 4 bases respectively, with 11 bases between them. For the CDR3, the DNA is TGTGCCAGCACCTCAGGAGGAGGAAACACCATATATTTT. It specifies CASTSGGGNTIYF.

The CDR3: CASSPGTGENIQYF. CDR3 nucleotides: TGTGCCAGCAGCCCCGGGACAGGAGAAAACATTCAGTACTTC. The rearrangement links TRBV5-4 to TRBJ2-4; TRBD1 agrees at 8 bases. This CDR3 comprises 14 residues. Germline-derived CDR1 and CDR2 are SGHNT and YYREEE (reference sequence). Germline trimming cut 4 bases from V and 5 bases from J; bases unmatched to any gene: 5.

The CDR3 loop reads CSVVVPPGSEKLFF. The DNA of the CDR3 is TGCAGCGTTGTCGTGCCACCCGGTTCCGAAAAACTGTTTTTT. V gene TRBV29-1 combines with J gene TRBJ1-4, with D hard to call. Germline CDR1 reads SQVTM; CDR2 reads ANQGSEA. This CDR3 is built from 14 residues. Trimming pared 4 bases from V and 8 bases from J, leaving 17 bases between.